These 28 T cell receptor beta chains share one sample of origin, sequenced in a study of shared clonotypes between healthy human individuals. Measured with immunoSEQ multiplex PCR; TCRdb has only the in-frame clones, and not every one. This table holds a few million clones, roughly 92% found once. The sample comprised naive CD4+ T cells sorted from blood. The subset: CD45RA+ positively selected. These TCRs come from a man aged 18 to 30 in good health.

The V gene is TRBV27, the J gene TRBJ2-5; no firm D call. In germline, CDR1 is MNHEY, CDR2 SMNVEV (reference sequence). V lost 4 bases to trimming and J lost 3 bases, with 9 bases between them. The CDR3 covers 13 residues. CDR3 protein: CASSYRPEETQYF. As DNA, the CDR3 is TGTGCCAGCAGTTACAGACCCGAAGAGACCCAGTACTTC.

The CDR3 is CASSSGQGTNSYEQYF. The CDR3 region has the DNA TGTGCCAGCAGCTCCGGACAGGGAACAAACTCCTACGAGCAGTACTTC. The chain links TRBV7-9 to TRBJ2-7; 8 bases match TRBD1. Per germline, CDR1 SEHNR and CDR2 FQNEAQ (reference sequence). Unmatched junction bases numbered 8, after V lost 4 bases and J lost 0 bases. The CDR3 spans 16 residues.

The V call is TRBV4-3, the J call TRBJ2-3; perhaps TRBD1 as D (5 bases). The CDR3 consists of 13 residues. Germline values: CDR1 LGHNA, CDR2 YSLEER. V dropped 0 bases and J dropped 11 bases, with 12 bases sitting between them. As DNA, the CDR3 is TGCGCCAGCAGCCAAGATAGGACATGGAGGCAGTATTTT. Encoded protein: CASSQDRTWRQYF.

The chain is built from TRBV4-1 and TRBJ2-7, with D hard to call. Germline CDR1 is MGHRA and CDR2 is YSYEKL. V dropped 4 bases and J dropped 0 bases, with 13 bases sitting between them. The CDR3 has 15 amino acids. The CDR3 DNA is TGCGCCAGCAGCCCCACCGGCAGGAGCTCCTACGAGCAGTACTTC. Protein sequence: CASSPTGRSSYEQYF.

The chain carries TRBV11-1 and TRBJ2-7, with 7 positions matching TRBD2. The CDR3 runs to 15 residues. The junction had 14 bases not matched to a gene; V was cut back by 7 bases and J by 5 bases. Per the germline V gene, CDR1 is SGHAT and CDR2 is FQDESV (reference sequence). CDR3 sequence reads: CASTKTKRDTDEQYF. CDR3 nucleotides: TGTGCCAGCACCAAAACTAAGCGGGATACGGACGAGCAGTACTTC.

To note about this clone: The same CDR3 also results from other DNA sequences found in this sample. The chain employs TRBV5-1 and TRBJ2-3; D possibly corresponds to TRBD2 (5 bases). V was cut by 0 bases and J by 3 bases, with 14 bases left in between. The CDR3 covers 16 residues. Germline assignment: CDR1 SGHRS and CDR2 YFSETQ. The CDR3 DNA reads TGCGCCAGCAGCTTGGTGGCAGGAGGTTCAACAGATACGCAGTATTTT. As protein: CASSLVAGGSTDTQYF.

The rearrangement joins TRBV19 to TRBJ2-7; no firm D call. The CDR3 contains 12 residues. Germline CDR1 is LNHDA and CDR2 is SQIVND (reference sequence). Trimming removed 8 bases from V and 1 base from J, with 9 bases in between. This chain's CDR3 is CASSTQSYEQYF. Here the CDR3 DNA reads TGTGCCAGTTCGACACAGTCCTACGAGCAGTACTTC.

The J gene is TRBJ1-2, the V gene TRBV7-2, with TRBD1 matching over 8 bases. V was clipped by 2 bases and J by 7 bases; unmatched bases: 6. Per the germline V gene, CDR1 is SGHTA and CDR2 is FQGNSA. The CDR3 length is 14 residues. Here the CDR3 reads CASSLQGQGGGYTF. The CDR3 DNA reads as TGTGCCAGCAGCTTACAAGGACAGGGCGGTGGCTACACCTTC. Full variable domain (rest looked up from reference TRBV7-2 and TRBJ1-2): GAGVSQSPSNKVTEKGKDVELRCDPISGHTALYWYRQSLGQGLEFLIYFQGNSAPDKSGLPSDRFSAERTGGSVSTLTIQRTQQEDSAVYLCASSLQGQGGGYTFGSGTRLTVV.

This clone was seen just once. CDR3 protein: CASRTGQGYYEQYF. The CDR3 coding sequence is TGTGCCAGCAGAACTGGACAGGGGTACTACGAGCAGTACTTC. The chain has TRBV6-1 and TRBJ2-7; 9 nucleotides agree with TRBD1. The CDR3 has 14 residues. CDR1 is MNHNS, CDR2 SASEGT, per germline. With 6 bases clipped from V and 3 bases from J, the junction kept 6 bases outside the gene matches.

The CDR3 DNA reads as TGTGCCAGCAGTTACTCGGGGACAGTGAACACTGAAGCTTTCTTT. It codes for CASSYSGTVNTEAFF. The rearrangement joins TRBV6-6 to TRBJ1-1; 7 bases agree with TRBD1. Germline V lookup: CDR1 MNHNY, CDR2 SVGAGI (reference sequence). The V segment lost 0 bases and the J segment 0 bases; nucleotides outside the gene matches: 1. CDR3 length: 15 residues.

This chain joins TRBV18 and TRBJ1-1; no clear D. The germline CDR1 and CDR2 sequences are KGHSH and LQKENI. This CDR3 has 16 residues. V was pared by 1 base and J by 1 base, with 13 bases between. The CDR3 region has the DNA TGTGCCAGCTCACCACATCCAGAGTTAAGGAACACTGAAGCTTTCTTT. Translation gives CASSPHPELRNTEAFF.

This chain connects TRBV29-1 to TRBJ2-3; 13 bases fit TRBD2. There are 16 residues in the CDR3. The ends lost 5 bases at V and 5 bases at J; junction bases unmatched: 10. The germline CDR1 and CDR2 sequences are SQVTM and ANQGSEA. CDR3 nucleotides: TGCAGCGTTCGGACTAGCGGGGGCTATTCCTTAGATACGCAGTATTTT. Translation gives CSVRTSGGYSLDTQYF.

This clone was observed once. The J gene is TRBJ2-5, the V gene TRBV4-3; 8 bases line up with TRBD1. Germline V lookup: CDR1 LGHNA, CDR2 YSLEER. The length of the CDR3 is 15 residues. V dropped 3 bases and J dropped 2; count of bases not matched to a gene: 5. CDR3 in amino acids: CASSQGTGRQETQYF. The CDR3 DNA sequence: TGCGCCAGCAGCCAGGGGACAGGTCGACAAGAGACCCAGTACTTC.

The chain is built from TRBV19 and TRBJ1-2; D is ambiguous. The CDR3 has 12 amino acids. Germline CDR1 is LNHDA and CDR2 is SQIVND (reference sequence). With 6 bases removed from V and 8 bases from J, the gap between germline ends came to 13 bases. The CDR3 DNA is TGTGCCAGTAGCCCGGGCTCCACAGGCTACACCTTC. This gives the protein CASSPGSTGYTF.

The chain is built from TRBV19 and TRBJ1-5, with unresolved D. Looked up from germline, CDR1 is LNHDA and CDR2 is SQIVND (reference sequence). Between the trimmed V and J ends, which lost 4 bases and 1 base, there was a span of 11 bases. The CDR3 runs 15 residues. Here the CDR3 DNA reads TGTGCCAGTAGTAGTGGCGTAGGGAGCAATCAGCCCCAGCATTTT. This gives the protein CASSSGVGSNQPQHF.

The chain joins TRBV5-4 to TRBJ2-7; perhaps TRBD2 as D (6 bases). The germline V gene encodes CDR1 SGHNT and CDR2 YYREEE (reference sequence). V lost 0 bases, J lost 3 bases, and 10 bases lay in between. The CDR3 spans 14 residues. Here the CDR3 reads CASSLGGADYEQYF. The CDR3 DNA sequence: TGTGCCAGCAGCTTGGGCGGGGCCGACTACGAGCAGTACTTC.

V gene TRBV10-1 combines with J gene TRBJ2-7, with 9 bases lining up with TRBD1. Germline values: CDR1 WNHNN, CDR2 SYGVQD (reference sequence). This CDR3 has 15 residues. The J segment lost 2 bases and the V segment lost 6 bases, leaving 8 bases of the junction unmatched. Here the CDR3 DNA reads TGCGCCAGCAGCCCCTGGAGGGACAGGGCCTACGAGCAGTACTTC. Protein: CASSPWRDRAYEQYF.

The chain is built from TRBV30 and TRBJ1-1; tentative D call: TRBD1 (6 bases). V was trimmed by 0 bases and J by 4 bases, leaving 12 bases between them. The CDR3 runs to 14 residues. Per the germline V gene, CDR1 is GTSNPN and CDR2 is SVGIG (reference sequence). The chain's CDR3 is CAWSVTGIVTEAFF. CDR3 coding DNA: TGTGCCTGGAGTGTAACAGGGATTGTCACTGAAGCTTTCTTT.

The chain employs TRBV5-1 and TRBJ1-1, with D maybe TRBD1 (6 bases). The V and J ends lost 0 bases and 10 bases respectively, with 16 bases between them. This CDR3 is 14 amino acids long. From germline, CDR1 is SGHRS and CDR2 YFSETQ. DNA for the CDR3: TGCGCCAGCAGCTTGGAAGGGGGAGCCCTGATAGCTTTCTTT. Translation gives CASSLEGGALIAFF.

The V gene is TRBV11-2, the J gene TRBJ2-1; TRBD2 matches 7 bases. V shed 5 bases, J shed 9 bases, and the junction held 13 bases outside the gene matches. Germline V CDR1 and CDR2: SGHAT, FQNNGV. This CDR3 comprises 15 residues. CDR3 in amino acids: CASSPNLAEVTEQFF. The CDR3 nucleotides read TGTGCCAGCAGCCCAAACCTAGCGGAGGTTACTGAGCAGTTCTTC.

The CDR3 nucleotides read TGTGCCAGCAGCTTAAGACAGGGGGCCCGATCTTACGAGCAGTACTTC. It yields the protein CASSLRQGARSYEQYF. The chain combines TRBV7-2 with TRBJ2-7, with 10 nucleotides matching TRBD1. Trimming removed 2 bases from V and 4 bases from J; junction bases left unmatched: 8. The CDR3 is 16 amino acids. From germline, CDR1 is SGHTA and CDR2 FQGNSA.

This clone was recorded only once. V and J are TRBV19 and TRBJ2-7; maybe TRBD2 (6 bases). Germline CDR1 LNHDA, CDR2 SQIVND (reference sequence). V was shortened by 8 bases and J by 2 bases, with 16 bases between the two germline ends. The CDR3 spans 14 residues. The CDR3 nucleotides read TGTGCCAGTCCGGGCCGGGACTGTCCCTACGAGCAGTACTTC. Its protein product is CASPGRDCPYEQYF.

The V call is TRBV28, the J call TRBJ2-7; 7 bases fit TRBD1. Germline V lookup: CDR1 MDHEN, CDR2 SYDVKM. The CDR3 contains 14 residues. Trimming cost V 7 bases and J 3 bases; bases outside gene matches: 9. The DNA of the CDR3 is TGTGCCAGCAATCTGAAGGACAGGCACTACGAGCAGTACTTC. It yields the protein CASNLKDRHYEQYF.

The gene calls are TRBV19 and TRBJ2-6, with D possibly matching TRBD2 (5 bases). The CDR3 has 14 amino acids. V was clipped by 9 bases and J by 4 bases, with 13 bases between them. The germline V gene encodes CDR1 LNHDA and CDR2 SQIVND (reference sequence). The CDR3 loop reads CASAAAAGANVLTF. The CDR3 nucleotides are TGTGCCAGCGCCGCAGCGGCGGGGGCCAACGTCCTGACTTTC. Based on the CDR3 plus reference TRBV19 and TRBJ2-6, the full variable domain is DGGITQSPKYLFRKEGQNVTLSCEQNLNHDAMYWYRQDPGQGLRLIYYSQIVNDFQKGDIAEGYSVSREKKESFPLTVTSAQKNPTAFYLCASAAAAGANVLTFGAGSRLTVL.

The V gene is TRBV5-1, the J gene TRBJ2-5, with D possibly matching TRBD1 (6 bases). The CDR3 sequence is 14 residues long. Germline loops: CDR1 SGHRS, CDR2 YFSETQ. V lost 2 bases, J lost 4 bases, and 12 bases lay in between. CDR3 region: CASSLALGAETQYF. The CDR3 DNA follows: TGCGCCAGCAGCTTAGCTCTGGGGGCAGAGACCCAGTACTTC.

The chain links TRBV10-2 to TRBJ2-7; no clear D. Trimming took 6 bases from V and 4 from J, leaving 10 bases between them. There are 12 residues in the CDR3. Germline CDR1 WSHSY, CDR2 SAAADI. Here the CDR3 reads CASRALEYEQYF. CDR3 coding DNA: TGCGCCAGCAGGGCGCTAGAGTACGAGCAGTACTTC.

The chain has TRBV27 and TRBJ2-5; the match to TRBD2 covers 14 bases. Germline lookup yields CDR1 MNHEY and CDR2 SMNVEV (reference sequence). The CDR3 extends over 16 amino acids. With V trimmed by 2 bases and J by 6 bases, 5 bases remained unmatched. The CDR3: CASSLGGTSGSQTQYF. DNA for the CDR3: TGTGCCAGCAGTTTAGGGGGGACTAGCGGGAGCCAGACCCAGTACTTC.

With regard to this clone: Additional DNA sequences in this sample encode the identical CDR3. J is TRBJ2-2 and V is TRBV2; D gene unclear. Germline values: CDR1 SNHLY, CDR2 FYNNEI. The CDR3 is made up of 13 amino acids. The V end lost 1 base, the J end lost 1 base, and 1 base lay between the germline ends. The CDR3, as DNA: TGTGCCAGCAGTGAAGAGAACACCGGGGAGCTGTTTTTT. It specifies CASSEENTGELFF.